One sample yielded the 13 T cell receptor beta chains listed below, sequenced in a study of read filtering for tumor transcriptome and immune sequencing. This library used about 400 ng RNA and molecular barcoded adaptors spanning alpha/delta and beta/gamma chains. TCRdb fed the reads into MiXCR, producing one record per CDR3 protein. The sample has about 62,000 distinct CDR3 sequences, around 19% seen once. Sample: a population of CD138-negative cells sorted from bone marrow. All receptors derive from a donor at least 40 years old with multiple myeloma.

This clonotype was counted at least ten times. Here the CDR3 reads CASSLASGDYEQYF. The CDR3 DNA reads as TGTGCCAGCAGCCTAGCTAGCGGGGACTACGAGCAGTACTTC. J is TRBJ2-7 and V is TRBV3-1, with 9 bases matching TRBD2. CDR1 is LGHDT and CDR2 is YNNKEL in the germline V gene (reference sequence). The CDR3 length is 14 residues. V dropped 4 bases and J dropped 3; count of bases not matched to a gene: 4.

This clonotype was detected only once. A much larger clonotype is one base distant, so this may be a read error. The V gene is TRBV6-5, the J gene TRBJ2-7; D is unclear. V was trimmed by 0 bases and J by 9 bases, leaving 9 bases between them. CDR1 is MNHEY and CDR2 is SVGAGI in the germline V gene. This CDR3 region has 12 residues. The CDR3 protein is CASSYSGSGQYF. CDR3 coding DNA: TGTGCCAGCAGTTACTCAGGGTCTGGGCAGTACTTC.

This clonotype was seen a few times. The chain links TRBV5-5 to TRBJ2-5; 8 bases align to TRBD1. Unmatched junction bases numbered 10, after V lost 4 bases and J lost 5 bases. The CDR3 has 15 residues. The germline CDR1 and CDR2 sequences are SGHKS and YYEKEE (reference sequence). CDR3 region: CASSVGSTGGETQYF. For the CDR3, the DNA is TGTGCCAGCAGCGTTGGGAGTACAGGGGGGGAGACCCAGTACTTC.

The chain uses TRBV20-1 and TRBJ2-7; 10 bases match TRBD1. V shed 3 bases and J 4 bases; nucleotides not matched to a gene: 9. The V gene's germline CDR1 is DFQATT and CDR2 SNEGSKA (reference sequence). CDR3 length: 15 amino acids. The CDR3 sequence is CSASDYDRGRYEQYF. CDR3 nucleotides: TGCAGTGCTAGCGACTACGACAGGGGGCGGTACGAGCAGTACTTC.

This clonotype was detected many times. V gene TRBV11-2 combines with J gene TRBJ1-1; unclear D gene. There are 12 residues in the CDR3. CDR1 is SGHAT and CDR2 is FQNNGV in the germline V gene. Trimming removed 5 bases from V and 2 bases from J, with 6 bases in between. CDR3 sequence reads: CASSPANTEAFF. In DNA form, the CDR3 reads TGTGCCAGCAGCCCTGCCAACACTGAAGCTTTCTTT. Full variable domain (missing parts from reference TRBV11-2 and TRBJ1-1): EAGVAQSPRYKIIEKRQSVAFWCNPISGHATLYWYQQILGQGPKLLIQFQNNGVVDDSQLPKDRFSAERLKGVDSTLKIQPAKLEDSAVYLCASSPANTEAFFGQGTRLTVV.

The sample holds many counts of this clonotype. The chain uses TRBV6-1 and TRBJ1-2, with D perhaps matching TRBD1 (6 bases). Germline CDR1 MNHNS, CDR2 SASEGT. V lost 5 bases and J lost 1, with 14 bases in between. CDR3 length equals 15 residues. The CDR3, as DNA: TGTGCCAGCAGTCGGACAGATTCCTTTAACTATGGCTACACCTTC. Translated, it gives CASSRTDSFNYGYTF.

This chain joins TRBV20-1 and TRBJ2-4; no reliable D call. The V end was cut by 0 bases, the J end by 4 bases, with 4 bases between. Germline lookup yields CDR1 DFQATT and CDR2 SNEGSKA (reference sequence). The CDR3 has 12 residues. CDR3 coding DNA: TGCAGTGCTAGAGATGTAAAAAACATTCAGTACTTC. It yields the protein CSARDVKNIQYF.

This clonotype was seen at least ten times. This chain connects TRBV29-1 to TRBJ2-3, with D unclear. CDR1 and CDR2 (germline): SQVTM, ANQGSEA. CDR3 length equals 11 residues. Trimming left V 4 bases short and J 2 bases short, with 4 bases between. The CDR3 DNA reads TGCAGCGTTGCGATCACAGATACGCAGTATTTT. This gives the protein CSVAITDTQYF.

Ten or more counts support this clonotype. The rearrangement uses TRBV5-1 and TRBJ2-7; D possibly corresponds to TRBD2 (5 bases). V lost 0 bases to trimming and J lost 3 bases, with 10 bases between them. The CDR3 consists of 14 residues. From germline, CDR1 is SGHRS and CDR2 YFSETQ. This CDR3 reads CASSLVAGSYEQYF. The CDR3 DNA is TGCGCCAGCAGCTTGGTTGCGGGTAGCTACGAGCAGTACTTC. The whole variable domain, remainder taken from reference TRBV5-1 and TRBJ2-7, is KAGVTQTPRYLIKTRGQQVTLSCSPISGHRSVSWYQQTPGQGLQFLFEYFSETQRNKGNFPGRFSGRQFSNSRSEMNVSTLELGDSALYLCASSLVAGSYEQYFGPGTRLTVT.

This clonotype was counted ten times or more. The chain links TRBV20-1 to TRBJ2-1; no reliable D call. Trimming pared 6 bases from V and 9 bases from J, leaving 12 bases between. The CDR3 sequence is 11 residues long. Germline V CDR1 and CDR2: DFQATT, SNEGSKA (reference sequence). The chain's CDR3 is CSAPRWSEQFF. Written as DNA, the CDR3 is TGCAGTGCGCCCCGGTGGTCTGAGCAGTTCTTC.

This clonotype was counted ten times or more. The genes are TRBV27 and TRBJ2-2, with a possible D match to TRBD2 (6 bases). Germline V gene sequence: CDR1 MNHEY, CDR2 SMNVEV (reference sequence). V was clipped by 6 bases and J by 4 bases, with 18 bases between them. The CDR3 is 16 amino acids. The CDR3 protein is CASSPGTVQGTGELFF. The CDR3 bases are TGTGCCAGCAGCCCCGGGACTGTCCAGGGCACCGGGGAGCTGTTTTTT.

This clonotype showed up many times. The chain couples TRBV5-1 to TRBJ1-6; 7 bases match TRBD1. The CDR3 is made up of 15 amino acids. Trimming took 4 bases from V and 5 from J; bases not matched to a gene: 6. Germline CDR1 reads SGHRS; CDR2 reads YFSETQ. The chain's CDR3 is CASSTEDRNNSPLHF. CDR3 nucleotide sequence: TGCGCCAGCAGCACGGAGGACAGGAATAATTCACCCCTCCACTTT.

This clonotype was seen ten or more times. The CDR3 DNA reads TGTGCCAGCAGCCAAAAAGCGGGGGGGTACACAGATACGCAGTATTTT. As protein: CASSQKAGGYTDTQYF. This rearrangement joins TRBV3-1 to TRBJ2-3; 10 bases line up with TRBD2. The V gene end was trimmed by 2 bases and the J gene end by 2 bases; junction bases not matched to a gene: 4. This CDR3 comprises 16 residues. Germline lookup yields CDR1 LGHDT and CDR2 YNNKEL (reference sequence).